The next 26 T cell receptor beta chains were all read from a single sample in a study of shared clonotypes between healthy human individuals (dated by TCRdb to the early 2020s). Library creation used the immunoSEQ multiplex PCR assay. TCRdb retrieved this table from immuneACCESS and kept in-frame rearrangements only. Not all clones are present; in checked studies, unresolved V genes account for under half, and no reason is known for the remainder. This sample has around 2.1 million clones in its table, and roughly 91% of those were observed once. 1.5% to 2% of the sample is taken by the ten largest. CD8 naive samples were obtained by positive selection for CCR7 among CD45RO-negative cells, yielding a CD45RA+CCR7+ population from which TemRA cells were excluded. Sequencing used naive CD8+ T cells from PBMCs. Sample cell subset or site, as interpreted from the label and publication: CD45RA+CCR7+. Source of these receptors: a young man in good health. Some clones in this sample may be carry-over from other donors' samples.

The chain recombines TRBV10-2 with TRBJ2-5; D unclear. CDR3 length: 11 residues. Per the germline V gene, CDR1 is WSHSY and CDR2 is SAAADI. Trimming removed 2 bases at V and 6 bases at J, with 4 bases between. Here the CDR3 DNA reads TGCGCCAGCAGTGAGCTCCAGACCCAGTACTTC. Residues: CASSELQTQYF.

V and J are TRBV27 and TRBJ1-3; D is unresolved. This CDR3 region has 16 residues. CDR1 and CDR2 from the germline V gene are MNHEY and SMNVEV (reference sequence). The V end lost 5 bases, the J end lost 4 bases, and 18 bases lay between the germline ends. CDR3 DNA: TGTGCCAGCAGTCCCCGGATGTCCGGGCTCGGAAACACCATATATTTT. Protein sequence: CASSPRMSGLGNTIYF.

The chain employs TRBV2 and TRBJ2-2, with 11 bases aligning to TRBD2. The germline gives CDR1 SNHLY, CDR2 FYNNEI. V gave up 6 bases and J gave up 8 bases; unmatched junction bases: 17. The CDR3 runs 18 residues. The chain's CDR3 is CASRGNLAGGQVLGELFF. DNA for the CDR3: TGTGCCAGCAGAGGGAATCTAGCGGGAGGCCAAGTATTGGGGGAGCTGTTTTTT.

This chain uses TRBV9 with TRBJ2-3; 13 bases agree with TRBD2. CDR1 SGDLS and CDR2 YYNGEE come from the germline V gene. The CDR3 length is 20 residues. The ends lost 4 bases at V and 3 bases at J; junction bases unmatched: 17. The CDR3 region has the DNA TGTGCCAGCAGCCAAAGGCTCCCGGGACTAGCGGGGTCAGGGACAGATACGCAGTATTTT. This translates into CASSQRLPGLAGSGTDTQYF.

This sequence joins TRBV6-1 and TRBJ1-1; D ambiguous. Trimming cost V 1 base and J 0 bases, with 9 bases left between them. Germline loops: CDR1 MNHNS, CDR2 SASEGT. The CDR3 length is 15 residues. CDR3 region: CASSEGWTVNTEAFF. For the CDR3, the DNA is TGTGCCAGCAGTGAAGGATGGACGGTGAACACTGAAGCTTTCTTT.

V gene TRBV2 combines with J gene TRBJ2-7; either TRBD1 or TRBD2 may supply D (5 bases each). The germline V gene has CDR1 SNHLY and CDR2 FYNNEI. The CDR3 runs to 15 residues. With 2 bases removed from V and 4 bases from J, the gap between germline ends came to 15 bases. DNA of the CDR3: TGTGCCAGCAGTGAACGGGGCAGGAGAAAGTACGAGCAGTACTTC. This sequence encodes CASSERGRRKYEQYF.

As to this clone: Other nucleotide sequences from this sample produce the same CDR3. The CDR3 loop reads CASSQGTGEQFF. DNA of the CDR3: TGCGCCAGCAGCCAGGGGACTGGGGAGCAGTTCTTC. The chain has TRBV4-1 and TRBJ2-1, with TRBD2 as a possible D gene (6 bases). The CDR3 runs to 12 residues. Germline V gene lookup returns CDR1 MGHRA and CDR2 YSYEKL. V was pared by 3 bases and J by 10 bases, with 10 bases between.

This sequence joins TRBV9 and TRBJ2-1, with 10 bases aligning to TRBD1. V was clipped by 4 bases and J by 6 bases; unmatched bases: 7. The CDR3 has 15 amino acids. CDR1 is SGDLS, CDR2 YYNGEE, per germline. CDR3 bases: TGTGCCAGCAGCAACAACCGGGACAGGGGCAATGAGCAGTTCTTC. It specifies CASSNNRDRGNEQFF.

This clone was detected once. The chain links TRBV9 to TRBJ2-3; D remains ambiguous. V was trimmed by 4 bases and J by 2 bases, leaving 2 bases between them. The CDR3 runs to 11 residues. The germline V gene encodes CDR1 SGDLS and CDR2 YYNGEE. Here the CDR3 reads CASSTTDTQYF. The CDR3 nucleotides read TGTGCCAGCAGCACCACAGATACGCAGTATTTT.

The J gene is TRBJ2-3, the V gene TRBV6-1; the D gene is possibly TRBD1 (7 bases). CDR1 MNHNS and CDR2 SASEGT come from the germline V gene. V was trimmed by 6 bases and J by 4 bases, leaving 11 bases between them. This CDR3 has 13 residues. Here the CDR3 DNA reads TGTGCCAGCAGCGGCAGGGGGGCAGATACGCAGTATTTT. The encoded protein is CASSGRGADTQYF.

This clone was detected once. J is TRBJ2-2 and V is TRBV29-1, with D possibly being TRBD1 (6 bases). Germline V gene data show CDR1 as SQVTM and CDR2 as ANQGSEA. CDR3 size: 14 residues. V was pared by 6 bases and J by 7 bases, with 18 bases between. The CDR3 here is CSVEDSVPYGELFF. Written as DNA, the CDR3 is TGCAGCGTAGAGGACAGCGTCCCGTACGGGGAGCTGTTTTTT.

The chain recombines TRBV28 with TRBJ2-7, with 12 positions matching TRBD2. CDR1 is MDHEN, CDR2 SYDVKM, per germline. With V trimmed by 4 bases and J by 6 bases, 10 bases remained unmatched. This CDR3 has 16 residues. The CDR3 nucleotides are TGTGCCAGCAGTTCCAACTCACAACTAGCGGGAGGCGAGCAGTACTTC. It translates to CASSSNSQLAGGEQYF.

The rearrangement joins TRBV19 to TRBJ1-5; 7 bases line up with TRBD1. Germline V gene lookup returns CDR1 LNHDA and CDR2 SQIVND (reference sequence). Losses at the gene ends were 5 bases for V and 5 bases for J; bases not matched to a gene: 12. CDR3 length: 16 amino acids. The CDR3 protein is CASSAGGGTADQPQHF. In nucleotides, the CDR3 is TGTGCCAGTAGTGCAGGAGGGGGGACAGCAGATCAGCCCCAGCATTTT.

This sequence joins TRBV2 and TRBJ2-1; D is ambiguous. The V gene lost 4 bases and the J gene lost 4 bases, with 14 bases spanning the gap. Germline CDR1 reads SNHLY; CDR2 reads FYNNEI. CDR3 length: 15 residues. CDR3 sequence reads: CASSGADGPYNEQFF. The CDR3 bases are TGTGCCAGCAGTGGGGCAGATGGCCCTTACAATGAGCAGTTCTTC.

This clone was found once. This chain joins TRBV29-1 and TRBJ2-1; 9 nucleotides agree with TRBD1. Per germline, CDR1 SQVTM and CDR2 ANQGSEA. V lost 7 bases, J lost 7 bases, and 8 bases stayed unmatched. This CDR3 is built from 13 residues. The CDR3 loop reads CSDGQGFGNEQFF. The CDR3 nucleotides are TGCAGCGATGGACAGGGGTTTGGGAATGAGCAGTTCTTC.

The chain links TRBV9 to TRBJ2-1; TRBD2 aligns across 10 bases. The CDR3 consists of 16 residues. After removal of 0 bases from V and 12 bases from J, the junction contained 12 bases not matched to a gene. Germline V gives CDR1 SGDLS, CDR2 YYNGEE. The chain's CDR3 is CASSVDGASGSFTQFF. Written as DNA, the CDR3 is TGTGCCAGCAGCGTAGATGGGGCTAGCGGGAGTTTTACGCAGTTCTTC. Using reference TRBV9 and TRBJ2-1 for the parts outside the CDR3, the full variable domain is DSGVTQTPKHLITATGQRVTLRCSPRSGDLSVYWYQQSLDQGLQFLIQYYNGEERAKGNILERFSAQQFPDLHSELNLSSLELGDSALYFCASSVDGASGSFTQFFGPGTRLTVL.

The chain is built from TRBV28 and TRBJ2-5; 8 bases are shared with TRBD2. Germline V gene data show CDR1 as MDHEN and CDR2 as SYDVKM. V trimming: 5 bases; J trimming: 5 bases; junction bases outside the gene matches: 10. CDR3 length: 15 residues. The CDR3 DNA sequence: TGTGCCAGCAGTACCGGGACTAGTAGGCGGGAGACCCAGTACTTC. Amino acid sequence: CASSTGTSRRETQYF.

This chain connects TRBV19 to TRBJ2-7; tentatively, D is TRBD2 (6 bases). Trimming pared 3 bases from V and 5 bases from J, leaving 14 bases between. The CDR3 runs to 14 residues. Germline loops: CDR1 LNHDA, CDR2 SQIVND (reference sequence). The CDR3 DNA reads TGTGCCAGTAGTATCAACAGCGGGTGGAACGAGCAGTACTTC. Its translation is CASSINSGWNEQYF.

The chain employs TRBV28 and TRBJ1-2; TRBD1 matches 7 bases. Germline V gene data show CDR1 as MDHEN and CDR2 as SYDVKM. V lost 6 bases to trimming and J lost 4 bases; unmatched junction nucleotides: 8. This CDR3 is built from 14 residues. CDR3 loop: CASRLEGAIYGYTF. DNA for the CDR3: TGTGCCAGCAGGTTAGAGGGGGCGATCTATGGCTACACCTTC.

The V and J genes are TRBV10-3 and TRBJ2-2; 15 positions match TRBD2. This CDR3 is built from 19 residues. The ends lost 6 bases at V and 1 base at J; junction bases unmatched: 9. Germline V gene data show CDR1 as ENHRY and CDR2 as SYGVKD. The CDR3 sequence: CAISEGLAGGLLNTGELFF. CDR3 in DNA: TGTGCCATCAGCGAGGGACTAGCGGGAGGTTTGTTGAACACCGGGGAGCTGTTTTTT.

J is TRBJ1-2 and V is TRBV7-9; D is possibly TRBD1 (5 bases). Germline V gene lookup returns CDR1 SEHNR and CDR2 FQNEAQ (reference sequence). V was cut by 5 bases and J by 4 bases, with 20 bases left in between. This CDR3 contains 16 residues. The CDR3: CASSPPGPFPFYGYTF. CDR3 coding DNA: TGTGCCAGCAGCCCTCCGGGACCTTTTCCCTTCTATGGCTACACCTTC.

The CDR3 sequence: CASSPNPSGTVITNTGELFF. CDR3 bases: TGTGCCAGCAGCCCCAATCCTAGCGGAACCGTAATTACGAACACCGGGGAGCTGTTTTTT. V usage is TRBV4-2 and J usage is TRBJ2-2, with 7 bases fitting TRBD2. This CDR3 comprises 20 residues. Germline CDR1 reads LGHNA; CDR2 reads YNFKEQ. J lost 0 bases, V lost 4 bases, and 17 bases had no gene match.

In DNA form, the CDR3 reads TGTGCCAGCAGTCACATGTTTCTGGGGACCCAGTACTTC. Translated: CASSHMFLGTQYF. The V and J genes are TRBV27 and TRBJ2-5; D ambiguous. Germline V gives CDR1 MNHEY, CDR2 SMNVEV (reference sequence). The V and J ends lost 5 bases and 7 bases respectively, with 14 bases between them. There are 13 residues in the CDR3.

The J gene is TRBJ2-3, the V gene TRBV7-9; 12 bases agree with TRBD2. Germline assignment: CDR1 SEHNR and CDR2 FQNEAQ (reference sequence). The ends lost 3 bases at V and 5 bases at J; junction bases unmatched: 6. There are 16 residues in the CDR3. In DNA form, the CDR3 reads TGTGCCAGCAGCTTTACTAGCGGGAGGAATAGAGATACGCAGTATTTT. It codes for CASSFTSGRNRDTQYF.

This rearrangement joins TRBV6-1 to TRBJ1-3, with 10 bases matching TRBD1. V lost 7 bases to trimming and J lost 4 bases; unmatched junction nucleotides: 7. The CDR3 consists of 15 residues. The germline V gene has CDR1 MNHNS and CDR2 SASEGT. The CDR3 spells CASKLDRGRGNTIYF. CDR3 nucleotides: TGTGCCAGCAAACTAGACAGGGGGCGGGGAAACACCATATATTTT.

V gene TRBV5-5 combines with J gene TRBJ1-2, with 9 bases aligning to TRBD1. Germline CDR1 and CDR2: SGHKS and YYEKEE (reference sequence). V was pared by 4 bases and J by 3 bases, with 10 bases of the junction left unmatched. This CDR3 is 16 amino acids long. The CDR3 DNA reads TGTGCCAGCAGCCGCGGGACAGGGAGGCTAGACTATGGCTACACCTTC. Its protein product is CASSRGTGRLDYGYTF.